This T cell receptor (beta chain) came from a study of memory CD4+ T cells and cytomegalovirus serostatus (dated by TCRdb to between 2018 and 2021). Some background on the complete study: The cohort included around 35 healthy adults from Belgium, of whom 9 were CMV seropositive and 24 were CMV seronegative. To replicate a published TCR-based CMV serostatus classifier, the researchers sequenced the CD4+ memory TCRbeta repertoires of a Belgian cohort whose cytomegalovirus serostatus was known. The investigation overall reported the following: Of over 150 previously reported CMV-associated TCRbeta sequences, about 62 appeared in the CD4+ memory repertoires, each in one to five individuals. On the Belgian cohort, the classifier built on the original framework reached a median bootstrapped AUC of about 0.96, with a 95% CI of 0.76-1.00. Only CD4+CD45RO+ memory cells were sequenced, in contrast to the original study, in which naive and memory CD4+ and CD8+ populations were covered. For CMV serostatus prediction, a median bootstrapped AUC of 0.95 was reached with the original framework, and a median bootstrapped AUC of roughly 0.9 was reached with a US-trained random forest. The results were interpreted as suggesting that the CMV-associated TCR signature is mostly present in the CD4+ memory repertoire.

Sequences MGHRA (CDR1) and YSYEKL (CDR2) are obtained from the germline V gene. V and J lose 7 bases and 4 bases, and a span of 14 bases separates them. The CDR3 goes from the cysteine to the phenylalanine over 13 residues. The entry retains the CDR3 DNA only, 39 bases that are in frame from base 1. Single viable CD3+CD4+CD8-CD45RO+ cells were sorted as memory CD4+ T cells on a FACSAria II. CMV serostatus was determined with a Roche Elecsys assay detecting serum IgG against CMV pp150, pp28, p38 and p52. After thawing, total CD4+ T cells were enriched by positive selection with CD4 magnetic microbeads. Samples originated from another study that specifically interrogated the CD4+ T cell memory repertoire. Following standard operating procedures, peripheral blood mononuclear cells were isolated and cryopreserved, while serum was kept at -80 degrees C. The staining relied on CD3-PerCP (BW264/56), CD4-APC (RPA-T4), CD45RO-PE (UCHT1) and CD8-Pacific Orange (3B5) antibodies, and Sytox blue was used to exclude non-viable cells.

As for this clone: This receptor's antigen is unknown. Base quality data are lacking; no much larger clone is found one base away.

Genomic DNA was extracted from sorted cells with the Quick-DNA Microprep Kit. TCRbeta DNA was amplified with the immunoSEQ hsTCRbeta kit following the manufacturer's protocol. TCRbeta libraries were sequenced on an Illumina MiSeq instrument. The authors processed their data as follows. After out-of-frame sequences were removed, 2,204,828 distinct TCRbeta sequences remained, averaging around 61,000 per individual. Each individual was scored by the count of 150 to 200 previously reported CMV-associated TCRbeta sequences and the total productive distinct TCRbeta count. A beta-binomial model was reimplemented in Python, and scikit-learn random forests with default parameters were trained on US cohort data. Classifier performance on the Belgian cohort was summarized as median AUC with percentile confidence intervals calculated over 10,000 bootstrap iterations. The clones in this table, taken by TCRdb from immuneACCESS, are in-frame only. Not every clone is retained; where verified, under half of the shortfall comes from an unresolved V gene, and the cause of the rest is unknown. V and J calls and clone size come straight from that table; D and trimming were deduced from the DNA. A total of tens of thousands of clones appear in this sample, 70% to 80% of them only once. Jointly, the top ten make up approximately 4.5% of the sample.

The chain employs TRBV4-1 and TRBJ2-7, with the D segment identity uncertain. Sequenced input: memory CD4+ T cells from blood. The origin of this receptor is an adult in good health and CMV-seropositive. The nucleotide sequence is TGCGCCAGCACCCCGTTAGGCCTATACGAGCAGTACTTC. This yields the protein CASTPLGLYEQYF.